Following are 24 T cell receptor beta chains from one sample sequenced in a study of T cell repertoires in cytomegalovirus infection. TCRdb reprocessed the reads via MiXCR and lists one record per CDR3 protein. This sample has 450,000 to 650,000 distinct CDR3 sequences; more than 20% occur once, and the top ten carry around 13%. The sequenced sample consisted of PBMCs. The receptors were sampled from a human donor in good health (CMV status not recorded). Some clones in this sample may be carry-over from other donors' samples.

This clonotype was counted between two and nine times. The rearrangement links TRBV7-8 to TRBJ2-1; 10 nucleotides match TRBD2. This CDR3 region has 15 residues. V was pared by 5 bases and J by 3 bases, with 4 bases of the junction left unmatched. The germline CDR1 and CDR2 sequences are SGHVS and FQNEAQ. CDR3 nucleotides: TGTGCCAGCAGCACAACTAGCGGGATCTACAATGAGCAGTTCTTC. Encoded protein: CASSTTSGIYNEQFF.

V is TRBV6-4 and J is TRBJ1-2, with a possible D match to TRBD1 (5 bases). The germline V gene has CDR1 MRHNA and CDR2 SNTAGT. This CDR3 contains 14 residues. Trimming pared 0 bases from V and 8 bases from J, leaving 13 bases between. CDR3 DNA: TGTGCCAGCAGTGACTCGGAGGGGTCTCGGGGCTACACCTTC. This encodes CASSDSEGSRGYTF.

This clonotype has just a few counts. The chain recombines TRBV18 with TRBJ1-2, with D perhaps matching TRBD1 (5 bases). Germline V gene sequence: CDR1 KGHSH, CDR2 LQKENI. V was cut by 2 bases and J by 5 bases, with 18 bases left in between. This CDR3 contains 16 residues. The CDR3 protein is CASSPSLVRGIYGYTF. The CDR3 nucleotides are TGTGCCAGCTCACCATCCCTTGTGAGGGGCATATATGGCTACACCTTC.

The V gene is TRBV4-3, the J gene TRBJ1-6; tentative D call: TRBD1 (5 bases). Trimming took 3 bases from V and 8 from J, leaving 14 bases between them. The CDR3 is 15 residues long. Germline lookup yields CDR1 LGHNA and CDR2 YSLEER. The CDR3 DNA reads as TGCGCCAGCAGCCATGGGGGGGGGGGATATTCACCCCTCCACTTT. Its protein is CASSHGGGGYSPLHF.

This chain links TRBV20-1 with TRBJ2-3, with no clear D. The V end lost 6 bases, the J end lost 5 bases, and 0 bases lay between the germline ends. The CDR3 length is 8 residues. Germline lookup yields CDR1 DFQATT and CDR2 SNEGSKA (reference sequence). The CDR3 nucleotides are TGCAGTGCAGATACGCAGTATTTT. Translated: CSADTQYF.

V and J are TRBV20-1 and TRBJ2-3; the D gene is possibly TRBD2 (6 bases). CDR3 length: 14 amino acids. Between the trimmed V and J ends, which lost 6 bases and 4 bases, there was a span of 17 bases. The germline gives CDR1 DFQATT, CDR2 SNEGSKA (reference sequence). This CDR3 reads CSATRRERADTQYF. The DNA of the CDR3 is TGCAGTGCAACGAGACGGGAGAGGGCAGATACGCAGTATTTT.

The chain employs TRBV9 and TRBJ1-1; TRBD1 might be the D (6 bases). V dropped 3 bases and J dropped 4 bases, with 13 bases sitting between them. Germline-derived CDR1 and CDR2 are SGDLS and YYNGEE. CDR3 size: 14 residues. The CDR3 reads CASSEGGASTEAFF. Written as DNA, the CDR3 is TGTGCCAGCAGCGAGGGGGGGGCGAGCACTGAAGCTTTCTTT.

This clonotype was picked up a small number of times. The rearrangement joins TRBV19 to TRBJ2-1; 13 bases match TRBD2. J lost 4 bases, V lost 8 bases, and 14 bases had no gene match. The CDR3 contains 18 residues. Germline V gene lookup returns CDR1 LNHDA and CDR2 SQIVND (reference sequence). The chain's CDR3 is CASSPGLAGQGRYNEQFF. The CDR3 coding sequence is TGTGCCAGTTCTCCGGGACTAGCGGGGCAGGGTAGGTACAATGAGCAGTTCTTC.

This clonotype was counted a few times. The chain links TRBV7-2 to TRBJ1-5; 8 positions match TRBD1. Germline V CDR1 and CDR2: SGHTA, FQGNSA. The CDR3 spans 16 residues. V gave up 5 bases and J gave up 4 bases; unmatched junction bases: 10. The CDR3 here is CASSVGQGGTNQPQHF. CDR3 bases: TGTGCCAGCAGCGTTGGACAGGGCGGAACAAATCAGCCCCAGCATTTT.

V and J are TRBV6-2 or TRBV6-3 and TRBJ2-1; TRBD2 matches 8 bases. The junction had 7 bases not matched to a gene; V was cut back by 7 bases and J by 8 bases. Germline loops: CDR1 MNHEY, CDR2 SVGEGT. This CDR3 comprises 13 residues. CDR3 loop: CASKSTGGDEQFF. The CDR3 DNA follows: TGTGCCAGCAAATCCACGGGGGGGGATGAGCAGTTCTTC.

Many counts were recorded for this clonotype. The J gene is TRBJ2-7, the V gene TRBV6-2 or TRBV6-3; D is unresolved. The germline V gene has CDR1 MNHEY and CDR2 SVGEGT. The CDR3 totals 13 residues. The V end was cut by 3 bases, the J end by 2 bases, with 8 bases between. The CDR3 protein is CASSYEQTYEQYV. CDR3 nucleotides: TGTGCCAGCAGTTATGAACAAACCTACGAGCAGTACGTC.

This clonotype was observed at least ten times. V and J are TRBV7-2 and TRBJ1-4, with no clear D. Trimming pared 5 bases from V and 5 bases from J, leaving 15 bases between. Germline V CDR1 and CDR2: SGHTA, FQGNSA. This CDR3 has 15 residues. Here the CDR3 DNA reads TGTGCCAGCAGCCCTAGTTGGCACCAGAATGAAAAACTGTTTTTT. Translation gives CASSPSWHQNEKLFF.

This chain links TRBV12-3 or TRBV12-4 with TRBJ2-1; D possibly corresponds to TRBD2 (6 bases). CDR3 size: 16 residues. V was cut by 5 bases and J by 6 bases, with 20 bases left in between. CDR3 region: CASSPGKRGGGNEQFF. CDR3 DNA: TGTGCCAGCAGTCCGGGGAAAAGGGGAGGTGGCAATGAGCAGTTCTTC.

V is TRBV12-3 or TRBV12-4 and J is TRBJ1-5; D gene uncertain. This CDR3 is 15 amino acids long. The germline V and J ends were trimmed by 2 bases and 8 bases, with 16 bases remaining between them. Here the CDR3 DNA reads TGTGCCAGCAGTTTAAGGCACGGGCGGGTTGAGCCCCAGCATTTT. It translates to CASSLRHGRVEPQHF.

This chain joins TRBV11-2 and TRBJ2-1, with a tentative D call TRBD2 (6 bases). CDR3 length equals 14 residues. Trimming cost V 3 bases and J 6 bases, with 12 bases left between them. Germline assignment: CDR1 SGHAT and CDR2 FQNNGV. The CDR3 is CASSFDLASNEQFF. The CDR3 nucleotides read TGTGCCAGCAGCTTCGACCTAGCGAGCAATGAGCAGTTCTTC.

V usage is TRBV5-4 and J usage is TRBJ1-1, with D possibly being TRBD1 (5 bases). There are 14 residues in the CDR3. From germline, CDR1 is SGHNT and CDR2 YYREEE (reference sequence). V lost 0 bases and J lost 4, with 10 bases in between. The CDR3 loop is CASSLARASTEAFF. Written as DNA, the CDR3 is TGTGCCAGCAGCTTGGCCAGGGCCAGCACTGAAGCTTTCTTT. Complete variable domain (other parts from reference TRBV5-4 and TRBJ1-1): ETGVTQSPTHLIKTRGQQVTLRCSSQSGHNTVSWYQQALGQGPQFIFQYYREEENGRGNFPPRFSGLQFPNYSSELNVNALELDDSALYLCASSLARASTEAFFGQGTRLTVV.

This sequence joins TRBV6-2 or TRBV6-3 and TRBJ2-1, with 9 bases aligning to TRBD2. The J segment lost 9 bases and the V segment lost 6 bases, leaving 6 bases of the junction unmatched. The CDR3 runs 13 residues. Germline CDR1 reads MNHEY; CDR2 reads SVGEGT. CDR3 DNA: TGTGCCAGCAGACGGACTAGCGCGGCTGAGCAGTTCTTC. As protein: CASRRTSAAEQFF.

This chain connects TRBV11-2 to TRBJ1-3; D gene ambiguous. CDR3 length: 15 amino acids. V was cut by 5 bases and J by 0 bases, with 11 bases left in between. Germline CDR1 is SGHAT and CDR2 is FQNNGV. CDR3 amino acids: CASSATDYSGNTIYF. CDR3 bases: TGTGCCAGCAGCGCCACTGACTACTCTGGAAACACCATATATTTT.

This clonotype was counted only a few times. The rearrangement joins TRBV7-2 to TRBJ2-7; D is uncertain. The germline V gene encodes CDR1 SGHTA and CDR2 FQGNSA. Deletions cut 1 base from V and 2 bases from J, with 6 bases between. There are 13 residues in the CDR3. The CDR3 protein is CASSLGSPYEQYF. CDR3 in DNA: TGTGCCAGCAGCTTAGGCAGTCCCTACGAGCAGTACTTC.

This clonotype was observed many times. The chain joins TRBV7-9 to TRBJ1-1, with a weak D call TRBD1 (6 bases). This CDR3 is built from 15 residues. V was shortened by 4 bases and J by 3 bases, with 15 bases between the two germline ends. Germline V gives CDR1 SEHNR, CDR2 FQNEAQ (reference sequence). This CDR3 is CASSSIKQGHTEAFF. Here the CDR3 DNA reads TGTGCCAGCAGCTCCATCAAACAGGGACACACTGAAGCTTTCTTT.

This clonotype was counted at least ten times. This rearrangement joins TRBV7-2 to TRBJ2-3; D not certain. The V and J ends lost 2 bases and 1 base respectively, with 7 bases between them. The CDR3 sequence is 14 residues long. The germline V gene encodes CDR1 SGHTA and CDR2 FQGNSA. CDR3 region: CASSLSSGTDTQYF. The CDR3 coding sequence is TGTGCCAGCAGCTTATCGTCCGGCACAGATACGCAGTATTTT. Using reference TRBV7-2 and TRBJ2-3 for the parts outside the CDR3, the full variable domain is GAGVSQSPSNKVTEKGKDVELRCDPISGHTALYWYRQSLGQGLEFLIYFQGNSAPDKSGLPSDRFSAERTGGSVSTLTIQRTQQEDSAVYLCASSLSSGTDTQYFGPGTRLTVL.

This clonotype was seen only a few times. For the CDR3, the DNA is TGCAGCGTCTACAGCGGGCACTCCTACAATGAGCAGTTCTTC. This codes for CSVYSGHSYNEQFF. The chain uses TRBV29-1 and TRBJ2-1, with D maybe TRBD2 (6 bases). In germline, CDR1 is SQVTM, CDR2 ANQGSEA. CDR3 length: 14 amino acids. The V gene lost 6 bases and the J gene lost 0 bases, with 12 bases spanning the gap.

This sequence joins TRBV6-2 or TRBV6-3 and TRBJ1-5, with D possibly being TRBD1 (5 bases). V lost 2 bases and J lost 6, with 14 bases in between. This CDR3 comprises 15 residues. Looked up from germline, CDR1 is MNHEY and CDR2 is SVGEGT. This CDR3 reads CASSYPPTEGQPQHF. CDR3 DNA sequence: TGTGCCAGCAGTTACCCCCCGACAGAAGGTCAGCCCCAGCATTTT.

The chain joins TRBV2 to TRBJ2-1, with 8 bases lining up with TRBD2. This CDR3 comprises 18 residues. CDR1 and CDR2 (germline): SNHLY, FYNNEI. Germline trimming cut 5 bases from V and 5 bases from J; bases unmatched to any gene: 17. CDR3 region: CASSQLGGVLGEHNEQFF. The CDR3 region has the DNA TGTGCCAGCAGTCAACTCGGGGGGGTTTTGGGAGAGCACAATGAGCAGTTCTTC.